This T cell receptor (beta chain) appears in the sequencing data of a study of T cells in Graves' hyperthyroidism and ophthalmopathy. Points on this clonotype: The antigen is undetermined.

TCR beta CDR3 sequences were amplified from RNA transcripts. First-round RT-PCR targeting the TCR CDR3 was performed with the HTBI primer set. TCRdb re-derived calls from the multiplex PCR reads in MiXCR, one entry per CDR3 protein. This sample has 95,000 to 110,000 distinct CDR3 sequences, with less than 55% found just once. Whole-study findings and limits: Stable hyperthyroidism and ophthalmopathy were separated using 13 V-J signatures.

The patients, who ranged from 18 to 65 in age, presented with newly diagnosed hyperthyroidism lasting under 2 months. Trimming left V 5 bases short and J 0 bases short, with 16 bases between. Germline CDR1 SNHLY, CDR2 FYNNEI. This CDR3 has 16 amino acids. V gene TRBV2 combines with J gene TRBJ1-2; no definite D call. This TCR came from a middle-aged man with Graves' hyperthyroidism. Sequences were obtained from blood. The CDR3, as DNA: TGTGCCAGCAGTTTATCCCGGGCTCCAGCTAACTATGGCTACACCTTC. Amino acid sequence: CASSLSRAPANYGYTF.